This entry lists 2 T cell receptor beta chains sequenced from one sample in a study of T cells in Graves' hyperthyroidism and ophthalmopathy. Researchers took RNA transcripts and amplified the TCR beta CDR3 regions from them. Initially, a first-round RT-PCR of the TCR CDR3 employed the HTBI primer set. One entry per CDR3 protein results from TCRdb running MiXCR on the multiplex PCR reads. The table includes approximately 370,000 distinct CDR3 sequences, roughly 15% detected once. What was sequenced was blood. These receptor sequences come from a woman aged 30 to 39 with Graves' hyperthyroidism that later progressed to Graves' ophthalmopathy.

This clonotype was seen ten or more times. V gene TRBV9 combines with J gene TRBJ2-1; D is perhaps TRBD2 (5 bases). Germline assignment: CDR1 SGDLS and CDR2 YYNGEE. This CDR3 spans 13 amino acids. The V gene lost 1 base and the J gene lost 8 bases, with 10 bases spanning the gap. The DNA of the CDR3 is TGTGCCAGCAGCGTATCCGGGATCGATGAGCAGTTCTTC. Its protein product is CASSVSGIDEQFF.

In this sample, this clonotype turned up many times. This chain links TRBV4-1 with TRBJ1-1; D is undetermined. The CDR3 consists of 16 residues. The V gene's germline CDR1 is MGHRA and CDR2 YSYEKL. The V and J ends lost 0 bases and 1 base respectively, with 12 bases between them. CDR3 bases: TGCGCCAGCAGCCAAGAGAGGGCAGGCACGAACACTGAAGCTTTCTTT. It encodes CASSQERAGTNTEAFF.